The present T cell receptor (beta chain) was sequenced within a study of blood T cell repertoires in COVID-19. Whole-study context: PBMCs, B-cell-depleted T cells, or T cells provided the cDNA or gDNA that made up the material.

This clone was counted once. The CDR3 loop spans 16 amino acids. The germline CDR1 and CDR2 sequences are SGHNT and YYREEE (reference sequence). V trimming: 0 bases; J trimming: 5 bases; junction bases outside the gene matches: 8. In the authors' workflow: Amplification of reference gene primers was used by the study to estimate nucleated cell counts. The assay was immunoSEQ multiplex PCR, and TCRdb's table has in-frame clones only and misses some. V, J and clone size reflect that table, while D and trimming were determined from the DNA. The table lists fewer than 80,000 clones, almost 90% of them singletons, with approximately 2.5% in the top ten.

The clonotype originates from a human donor in a cohort sampled during active COVID-19. The chain employs TRBV5-4 and TRBJ2-1; the match to TRBD2 covers 7 bases. Source material: peripheral blood. The CDR3: CASSLAGGSPNNEQFF. The CDR3 DNA reads as TGTGCCAGCAGCTTGGCCGGCGGGAGTCCCAACAATGAGCAGTTCTTC.